The source of this T cell receptor beta chain is a study of cytomegalovirus exposure and HLA in healthy donors. Study summary: The same platform used for the roughly 600 first-cohort repertoires was also used for the 90 to 150 validation repertoires, as a later analysis reported.

This CDR3 is 13 amino acids long. Trimming left V 4 bases short and J 9 bases short, with 12 bases between. Germline CDR1 and CDR2: WSHSY and SAAADI. Notes on the study in general: The study flagged about 150 TCR beta chains as cytomegalovirus-associated. In vitro assays verified that three CMV-associated chains recognized CMV antigens specifically.

Measured with immunoSEQ multiplex PCR; TCRdb has only the in-frame clones, and not every one. The data show 150,000 to 200,000 clones, 65% to 90% seen once. This clone was picked up one time. Its antigen is undetermined. Donors came from a validation cohort of approximately 110 subjects, distinct from the first 666-subject cohort. This receptor was identified in a woman aged 18-29 years in good health and CMV-seronegative. The sequenced sample was PBMCs. The rearrangement links TRBV10-2 to TRBJ1-4; D not resolved. In DNA, the CDR3 is TGCGCCAGCAGTGGACAAGGCTTCAAAAAACTGTTTTTT. Translated: CASSGQGFKKLFF.